This record looks at one TCR beta chain sequence and its context. The method was immunoSEQ multiplex PCR; TCRdb's version includes in-frame clones alone and lacks a portion of them. The sample has 50,000 or so clones, 92% seen once. These data originate in a study of T cell changes during pregnancy in multiple sclerosis. V trimming: 7 bases; J trimming: 3 bases; junction bases outside the gene matches: 5. CDR1 is GTSNPN, CDR2 SVGIG, per germline (reference sequence). This CDR3 is built from 13 residues. V usage is TRBV30 and J usage is TRBJ2-5; 10 nucleotides line up with TRBD2. The sequence derives from a female donor with multiple sclerosis, enrolled in a pregnancy study. The material was CD4+ T cells from peripheral blood mononuclear cells, obtained after pregnancy. The chain's CDR3 is CALLTSGKETQYF. CDR3 DNA sequence: TGTGCCTTGCTCACTAGCGGGAAAGAGACCCAGTACTTC.